This record covers a single T cell receptor beta chain. This sample was included in a study of OX40 agonist ivuxolimab in advanced cancers. CDR1 SQVTM and CDR2 ANQGSEA come from the germline V gene. The CDR3 is 11 residues long. The V end lost 8 bases, the J end lost 3 bases, and 7 bases lay between the germline ends. Some clones are missing from TCRdb's copy, which holds only in-frame ones; the method was immunoSEQ multiplex PCR. This sample has roughly 58,000 clones, with 65% to 80% found just once. This receptor was taken from an adult with an advanced solid tumor such as melanoma, head and neck, liver or kidney cancer. The chain has TRBV29-1 and TRBJ2-2, with D possibly TRBD1 on 6 matching bases. The starting material was CD4+ or CD8+ T cells sorted from blood, obtained in a trial of the OX40 agonist ivuxolimab. CDR3 nucleotide sequence: TGCAGCTACAGGGACACCGGGGAGCTGTTTTTT. Translating gives CSYRDTGELFF.